This TCR beta chain came from a study of T cell responses to AZD1222 COVID-19 vaccine. Only in-frame clones appear in the TCRdb table, and some are missing; sequencing was by immunoSEQ multiplex PCR. The sample lists around 130,000 clones; roughly 87% were seen once. This CDR3 contains 16 residues. Germline V CDR1 and CDR2: SGDLS, YYNGEE. V dropped 2 bases and J dropped 6; count of bases not matched to a gene: 8. The V call is TRBV9, the J call TRBJ1-6, with 7 bases identical to TRBD1. This clonotype was obtained from an adult in good health. The sample in question was peripheral blood, obtained on day 0 of AZD1222 vaccination. This CDR3 is CASSVSRGSLNSPLHF. The CDR3, as DNA: TGTGCCAGCAGCGTTTCCAGGGGGAGCCTTAATTCACCCCTCCACTTT.